This T cell receptor beta chain was captured by sequencing in a study of T-cell reconstitution after alpha-beta-depleted transplantation in children. Concerning this clonotype: Its antigen is undetermined.

The study, taken as a whole, reports: Several hundred expanded graft clones reportedly gave rise to the alpha-beta T cells present about two months after transplant. T-cell numbers and diversity one year post-transplant derived largely from freshly generated T cells. Surviving recipient T cells and intrathymic progenitors accounted for some patients' high TCRbeta diversity at day 60.

As it was prepared, the TCRbeta library received unique molecular identifiers. TCRdb re-called the PCR reads with MiXCR, one entry per CDR3 protein. The sample has fewer than 250,000 distinct CDR3 sequences; more than 15% are singletons. The ends were cut back, 4 bases at V and 2 bases at J, with 10 bases in the middle. The germline CDR1 and CDR2 sequences are SGHRS and YFSETQ. The CDR3 is made up of 13 amino acids. The sample here was PBMCs, mostly from graft donor cells, taken 360 days after TCRalphabeta/CD19-depleted stem cell transplant. This TCR was sampled from a male patient aged 2-15 years who had a stem cell transplant for acute lymphoblastic leukemia, so the T cells may come from the graft donor. The rearrangement joins TRBV5-1 to TRBJ2-7, with TRBD2 as a possible D gene (7 bases). This CDR3 is CASSGGGAYEQYF. As DNA, the CDR3 is TGCGCCAGCAGCGGAGGGGGGGCCTACGAGCAGTACTTC.